The 19 T cell receptor beta chains below come from one sample, sequenced in a study of CD8 T cells in Susac syndrome. Reverse transcription of about 0.45 to 1 ug RNA was performed with random hexamers. One entry per CDR3 protein results from TCRdb running MiXCR on the immunoSEQ multiplex PCR reads. The repertoire holds roughly 200,000 distinct CDR3 sequences, with about 94% as singletons. What was sequenced was CD4+ T cells from PBMCs. The receptors shown here come from a human donor in good health.

The V gene is TRBV5-4, the J gene TRBJ2-7, with a weak D call TRBD2 (5 bases). The CDR3 runs 14 residues. V dropped 4 bases and J dropped 5 bases, with 16 bases sitting between them. CDR1 and CDR2 (germline): SGHNT, YYREEE (reference sequence). The CDR3 is CASSATSRSDEQYF. DNA of the CDR3: TGTGCCAGCAGCGCTACTAGTAGGTCCGACGAGCAGTACTTC.

This chain connects TRBV24-1 to TRBJ1-1, with 7 positions matching TRBD1. Germline V gene data show CDR1 as KGHDR and CDR2 as SFDVKD. J gave up 10 bases and V 3 bases, and 4 bases lay outside the gene matches. The CDR3 spans 12 residues. Here the CDR3 DNA reads TGTGCCACCAGTGATCCGCAGGGGGGAGCTTTCTTT. This translates into CATSDPQGGAFF.

The chain is built from TRBV29-1 and TRBJ1-2, with TRBD1 as a possible D gene (6 bases). The V and J ends lost 6 bases and 7 bases respectively, with 15 bases between them. The CDR3 has 12 amino acids. In germline, CDR1 is SQVTM, CDR2 ANQGSEA. In DNA, the CDR3 is TGCAGCGTGAGAAAACAGGGTCCTGGCTACACCTTC. This gives the protein CSVRKQGPGYTF.

Points on this clonotype: The junction departs from germline at one end; a sequencing error may be responsible. The rearrangement links TRBV7-2 to TRBJ2-1; D unresolved. From germline, CDR1 is SGHTA and CDR2 FQGNSA. This CDR3 has 11 residues. CDR3 residues: CASSSNYLRVF. The DNA for the CDR3 is TGTGCCAGCAGTTCGAACTACCTTAGAGTCTTC.

This rearrangement joins TRBV9 to TRBJ2-7; D possibly matches TRBD1 or TRBD2 (6 bases each). The germline V and J ends were trimmed by 1 base and 7 bases, with 15 bases remaining between them. Germline V gives CDR1 SGDLS, CDR2 YYNGEE. This CDR3 has 14 residues. CDR3 in amino acids: CASSVSGDSGEQYF. CDR3 in DNA: TGTGCCAGCAGCGTATCAGGGGACTCGGGGGAGCAGTACTTC.

The chain carries TRBV7-2 and TRBJ1-2; possibly TRBD1 for D (6 bases). Germline CDR1 is SGHTA and CDR2 is FQGNSA. The CDR3 totals 12 residues. V was pared by 5 bases and J by 5 bases, with 9 bases between. The CDR3 sequence is CASSPGVYGYTF. In nucleotides, the CDR3 is TGTGCCAGCAGCCCAGGGGTGTATGGCTACACCTTC.

V usage is TRBV5-1 and J usage is TRBJ2-7, with D perhaps TRBD2 (6 bases). Germline assignment: CDR1 SGHRS and CDR2 YFSETQ. V lost 4 bases and J 6 bases, leaving 17 bases between the germline ends. The CDR3 runs to 14 residues. The CDR3 DNA is TGCGCCAGCAGCACCCTTATAGGGACTCCCGAGCAGTACTTC. The encoded protein is CASSTLIGTPEQYF.

The V call is TRBV7-9, the J call TRBJ1-2; 7 nucleotides agree with TRBD1. With 5 bases clipped from V and 2 bases from J, the junction kept 5 bases outside the gene matches. The CDR3 covers 14 residues. Germline V gives CDR1 SEHNR, CDR2 FQNEAQ (reference sequence). Here the CDR3 reads CASSRQGGNYGYTF. The CDR3 nucleotides are TGTGCCAGCAGCCGACAGGGTGGAAACTATGGCTACACCTTC.

The chain recombines TRBV20-1 with TRBJ2-1, with D perhaps matching TRBD1 (5 bases). The CDR3 spans 14 residues. CDR1 and CDR2 from the germline V gene are DFQATT and SNEGSKA (reference sequence). Trimming left V 6 bases short and J 4 bases short, with 16 bases between. The CDR3 DNA follows: TGCAGTGCCAGGCGCAGGGCAGTTTACAATGAGCAGTTCTTC. Protein sequence: CSARRRAVYNEQFF.

The chain couples TRBV28 to TRBJ2-3; D unresolved. Deletions cut 1 base from V and 6 bases from J, with 5 bases between. The CDR3 has 12 amino acids. From germline, CDR1 is MDHEN and CDR2 SYDVKM. This CDR3 is CASSLLVDTQYF. As DNA, the CDR3 is TGTGCCAGCAGTTTATTGGTGGATACGCAGTATTTT.

This sequence joins TRBV29-1 and TRBJ2-7; TRBD2 matches 14 bases. CDR3 size: 14 residues. Germline V gene sequence: CDR1 SQVTM, CDR2 ANQGSEA. Trimming cost V 6 bases and J 7 bases; bases outside gene matches: 8. The CDR3 sequence: CSVATSGRAREQYF. The CDR3 DNA follows: TGCAGCGTCGCGACTAGCGGGAGGGCCAGGGAGCAGTACTTC.

The rearrangement links TRBV4-3 to TRBJ2-6; maybe TRBD1 (5 bases). Per the germline V gene, CDR1 is LGHNA and CDR2 is YSLEER. V was cut by 0 bases and J by 0 bases, with 9 bases left in between. This CDR3 is built from 17 residues. The CDR3 loop is CASSQDVDNSGANVLTF. The CDR3 DNA reads TGCGCCAGCAGCCAAGATGTGGACAACTCTGGGGCCAACGTCCTGACTTTC.

This chain links TRBV18 with TRBJ1-2; 7 nucleotides agree with TRBD1. After removal of 3 bases from V and 8 bases from J, the junction contained 6 bases not matched to a gene. This CDR3 has 13 amino acids. In germline, CDR1 is KGHSH, CDR2 LQKENI. The CDR3 region is CASSPDREEGYTF. The CDR3, as DNA: TGTGCCAGCTCACCTGACAGGGAGGAGGGCTACACCTTC.

The chain employs TRBV27 and TRBJ1-1; D unresolved. V was pared by 8 bases and J by 11 bases, with 18 bases between. CDR1 MNHEY and CDR2 SMNVEV come from the germline V gene (reference sequence). The CDR3 has 12 residues. As DNA, the CDR3 is TGTGCCAGCGGGCGTGGAAATACAAGGGCTTTCTTT. Translated: CASGRGNTRAFF.

The rearrangement uses TRBV29-1 and TRBJ1-1; 8 bases are a match to TRBD1. The CDR3 is 11 residues long. CDR1 is SQVTM and CDR2 is ANQGSEA in the germline V gene. Trimming removed 6 bases from V and 8 bases from J; junction bases left unmatched: 5. This CDR3 reads CSVAGTGEAFF. CDR3 sequence (DNA): TGCAGCGTCGCCGGGACAGGAGAAGCTTTCTTT. The full variable domain, rest sourced from reference TRBV29-1 and TRBJ1-1, is SAVISQKPSRDICQRGTSLTIQCQVDSQVTMMFWYRQQPGQSLTLIATANQGSEATYESGFVIDKFPISRPNLTFSTLTVSNMSPEDSSIYLCSVAGTGEAFFGQGTRLTVV.

CDR3 nucleotides: TGTGCCAGCAGCGTAGCTAGCGGGAGGACAGATACGCAGTATTTT. Amino acids: CASSVASGRTDTQYF. The chain carries TRBV9 and TRBJ2-3; TRBD2 agrees at 11 bases. CDR3 length equals 15 residues. Germline loops: CDR1 SGDLS, CDR2 YYNGEE. The junction had 0 bases not matched to a gene; V was cut back by 0 bases and J by 3 bases. Based on the CDR3 plus reference TRBV9 and TRBJ2-3, the full variable domain is DSGVTQTPKHLITATGQRVTLRCSPRSGDLSVYWYQQSLDQGLQFLIQYYNGEERAKGNILERFSAQQFPDLHSELNLSSLELGDSALYFCASSVASGRTDTQYFGPGTRLTVL.

The chain uses TRBV3-1 and TRBJ1-5, with 8 bases matching TRBD1. Germline assignment: CDR1 LGHDT and CDR2 YNNKEL (reference sequence). V dropped 4 bases and J dropped 4; count of bases not matched to a gene: 9. This CDR3 comprises 16 residues. The CDR3 region is CASSRSGQGVNQPQHF. CDR3 coding DNA: TGTGCCAGCAGCCGATCCGGACAGGGTGTGAATCAGCCCCAGCATTTT.

This chain joins TRBV13 and TRBJ2-5; D is unresolved. The CDR3 contains 11 residues. With 4 bases removed from V and 5 bases from J, the gap between germline ends came to 5 bases. Germline CDR1 reads PRHDT; CDR2 reads FYEKMQ (reference sequence). CDR3 in DNA: TGTGCCAGCAGCTACATGGAGACCCAGTACTTC. Residues: CASSYMETQYF.

The chain uses TRBV27 and TRBJ1-1, with D perhaps TRBD1 (5 bases). The CDR3 runs 14 residues. Trimming cost V 4 bases and J 1 base, with 10 bases left between them. Germline loops: CDR1 MNHEY, CDR2 SMNVEV (reference sequence). CDR3 loop: CASSSATANTEAFF. Written as DNA, the CDR3 is TGTGCCAGCAGTTCAGCGACAGCGAACACTGAAGCTTTCTTT.